This is a list of T cell receptor beta chains from one sample in a study of CD8 T cells in ankylosing spondylitis. MiXCR was run by TCRdb on the 5' RACE reads, yielding one entry per CDR3 protein. Seen here are about 750,000 distinct CDR3 sequences, 15% to 20% observed once, and the top ten hold around 19%. The sequenced material came from blood, either unsorted or a sorted T cell fraction (not recorded which). The receptor set was obtained from a male donor with ankylosing spondylitis. CDR3s include the opening cysteine and the closing phenylalanine or tryptophan. Fields, in order: V gene, clone size, D gene, J gene, CDR3 DNA, CDR3 protein. D genes are given only for firm matches. Some rows mark clone size as missing; the rest say once, few, many or name a class of expanded clone.

TRBV4-1,-,TRBD2,TRBJ2-1,TGCGCCAGCAGCCAAGGGGGGCTTCTAGCGGGGGGGAATGAGCAGTTCTTC,CASSQGGLLAGGNEQFF
TRBV4-2,-,TRBD2,TRBJ2-5,TGTGCCAGCAGCCAAGTTTCTAGCGGGACGGGGGAGACCCAGTACTTC,CASSQVSSGTGETQYF
TRBV7-2,-,TRBD2,TRBJ2-1,TGTGCCAGCACCCCACGCTATAGCGGGGGGCGGCAGTTCTTC,CASTPRYSGGRQFF
TRBV30,-,-,TRBJ1-1,TGTGCCTGGAGTGTAAGGGGGGGTACGAACACTGAAGCTTTCTTT,CAWSVRGGTNTEAFF
TRBV6-1,few,TRBD1,TRBJ2-2,TGTGCCAGCAGTCTAAAGACAGGGTTCACCGGGGAGCTGTTTTTT,CASSLKTGFTGELFF
TRBV27,few,-,TRBJ2-1,TGTGCCAGCAGTCCCCCCACTGAGCTGCCCTATGAGCAGTTCTTC,CASSPPTELPYEQFF
TRBV4-1,-,-,TRBJ1-1,TGCGCCAGCAGCCCACTAAGGGGTCGGACTGAAGCTTTCTTT,CASSPLRGRTEAFF
TRBV29-1,few,-,TRBJ1-6,TGCAGCGTGCTCCTGGGGAAGGACGGTTCACCCCTCCACTTT,CSVLLGKDGSPLHF
TRBV20-1,few,TRBD1,TRBJ2-2,TGCAGTGCTGGTGACAGGGGGACAACCGGGGAGCTGTTTTTT,CSAGDRGTTGELFF
TRBV20-1,few,TRBD1,TRBJ2-4,TGCAGTGCTAGAGATGGTCAGGGGGCTGGAATTCAGTACTTC,CSARDGQGAGIQYF
TRBV29-1,-,-,TRBJ2-2,TGCAGCGTTGCATGGGGTGAAAACACCGGGGAGCTGTTTTTT,CSVAWGENTGELFF
TRBV7-3,few,-,TRBJ1-1,TGTGCCAGCAGCGGGTCAGGGTGGACTGAAGCTTTCTTT,CASSGSGWTEAFF
TRBV9,few,TRBD1,TRBJ1-5,TGTGCCAGCAGCGGCCGGGACAGTAATCAGCCCCAGCATTTT,CASSGRDSNQPQHF
TRBV18,few,-,TRBJ2-3,TGTGCCAGCTCACCGTCGCGGGGGCGCACAGATACGCAGTATTTT,CASSPSRGRTDTQYF
TRBV6-1,-,-,TRBJ2-3,TGTGCCAGCAGTGACGGACATAATCCTAGCACAGATACGCAGTATTTT,CASSDGHNPSTDTQYF
TRBV10-3,few,-,TRBJ2-1,TGTGCCATCAGTGTTAATAGCGTACATGAGCAGTTCTTC,CAISVNSVHEQFF
TRBV20-1,-,-,TRBJ1-2,TGCAGTGCTAGAGCGATAGGGGGTCTGGATGGCTACACCTTC,CSARAIGGLDGYTF
TRBV27,-,-,TRBJ2-3,TGTGCCAGCAGTTTCTTACAGCCCTTCACAGATACGCAGTATTTT,CASSFLQPFTDTQYF
TRBV7-9,few,-,TRBJ1-4,TGTGCCAGCAGCCCCCCCGCGGGTAATGAAAAACTGTTTTTT,CASSPPAGNEKLFF
TRBV3-1,few,TRBD2,TRBJ2-7,TGTGCCAGCAGCCAAGAGGGAGGGTTCGGCAACGAGCAGTACTTC,CASSQEGGFGNEQYF
TRBV24-1,-,-,TRBJ1-5,TGTGCCACCAAGGGAGGGTTCAATCAGCCCCAGCATTTT,CATKGGFNQPQHF
TRBV12-3/TRBV12-4,few,-,TRBJ1-2,TGTGCCAGCAGTTCCGCAGGGAAGGACTATGGCTACACCTTC,CASSSAGKDYGYTF
TRBV7-2,-,-,TRBJ1-4,TGTGCCAGCAGCTTGGGCAGGGCCTATAATGAAAAACTGTTTTTT,CASSLGRAYNEKLFF